This T cell receptor beta chain was sequenced during a study of regulatory T cells in long-lasting Graves disease. This clonotype turned up a few times. Its antigen remains unknown. Time point given: persistent/refractory GD, antithyroid drugs over 5 years with positive TRAb. PBMC RNA served as the TCR library source. Xi'an, China, was home to the endocrinology department that provided patients. The TCR beta library used iRepertoire HTBI primers with Arm-PCR amplification of CDR3. TCRdb redid the calling of the multiplex PCR reads with MiXCR, one entry per CDR3 protein. The sample yields under 350,000 distinct CDR3 sequences, roughly a fifth seen once. The CDR3 is 15 residues long. V lost 7 bases to trimming and J lost 4 bases; unmatched junction nucleotides: 11. CDR1 and CDR2 (germline): MNHNS, SASEGT. Study outcomes and limitations: TRBV28, TRBJ1-2 and TRBJ2-5 emerged as the favored segments in persistent disease. Investigators studied peripheral blood only, not thyroid tissue. Sharing of public clonotypes was greater in persistent patients (about 3,000) than in new patients (roughly 880).

The chain recombines TRBV6-1 with TRBJ1-2; 8 bases are shared with TRBD1. The TCR was taken from a female donor with Graves disease. Material: peripheral blood mononuclear cells (PBMCs), obtained when the disease was refractory, from a patient treated with antithyroid drugs. CDR3 in amino acids: CASTADRDYGYGYTF. The CDR3 nucleotides are TGTGCCAGCACCGCGGACAGGGACTACGGCTATGGCTACACCTTC.